A selection of T cell receptor beta chains follows, all from one sample in a study of OX40 agonist ivuxolimab in advanced cancers. Produced via immunoSEQ multiplex PCR; TCRdb's table is partial and in-frame only. The profile shows 75,000 to 100,000 clones, 65% to 90% of them singletons. The sample consisted of CD4+ or CD8+ T cells sorted from blood, taken in a trial of the OX40 agonist ivuxolimab. These receptors originate from an adult with an advanced solid tumor such as melanoma, head and neck, liver or kidney cancer. The CDR3 runs from the conserved cysteine through the conserved F or W. The order of the fields is D gene, V gene, J gene, clone size, CDR3 protein, CDR3 DNA. The D gene is left open where the match is weak. Not every row has a clone size; where given, it reads once, few, many or a size class.

TRBD1	TRBV28	TRBJ2-2	.	CASSSGQDNTGELFF	TGTGCCAGCAGTTCCGGACAGGACAACACCGGGGAGCTGTTTTTT
.	TRBV28	TRBJ2-7	.	CASSLIGQGYEQYF	TGTGCCAGCAGTTTAATAGGGCAGGGGTACGAGCAGTACTTC
TRBD1	TRBV28	TRBJ2-7	.	CASTTGQGNYEQYF	TGTGCCAGCACCACCGGACAGGGAAACTACGAGCAGTACTTC
TRBD1	TRBV5-1	TRBJ1-1	.	CASSGQGFENTEAFF	TGCGCCAGCTCGGGACAGGGATTCGAGAACACTGAAGCTTTCTTT
.	TRBV7-3	TRBJ1-3	few	CASSLTAGIGNTIYF	TGTGCCAGCAGCTTAACGGCAGGGATCGGAAACACCATATATTTT
TRBD1	TRBV7-2	TRBJ2-7	.	CASSRPGQGTEQYF	TGTGCCAGCAGCCGCCCGGGACAGGGAACCGAGCAGTACTTC
.	TRBV7-3	TRBJ2-3	.	CASSLAASTDTQYF	TGTGCCAGCAGCTTAGCAGCCTCCACAGATACGCAGTATTTT
TRBD2	TRBV28	TRBJ2-5	.	CASGPGTSGMPAQYF	TGTGCCAGCGGACCCGGGACTAGCGGGATGCCTGCCCAGTACTTC
.	TRBV18	TRBJ1-2	.	CASSPVTRGAPGYTF	TGTGCCAGCTCACCGGTGACTCGGGGGGCCCCTGGCTACACCTTC
.	TRBV5-6	TRBJ1-1	.	CASSSTTANTEAFF	TGTGCCAGCAGCTCCACGACAGCGAACACTGAAGCTTTCTTT
.	TRBV5-1	TRBJ2-3	once	CASREERADTQYF	TGCGCCAGCAGGGAGGAGCGGGCAGATACGCAGTATTTT
.	TRBV6-1	TRBJ2-6	.	CASSEASFGANVLTF	TGTGCCAGCAGTGAAGCGTCGTTCGGGGCCAACGTCCTGACTTTC
.	TRBV5-1	TRBJ2-3	.	CASSLSESTDTQYF	TGCGCCAGCAGCTTGAGCGAAAGCACAGATACGCAGTATTTT
.	TRBV6-6	TRBJ2-7	medium-sized	CASRGDLFPEQYF	TGTGCCAGCAGGGGGGACCTATTTCCCGAGCAGTACTTC
.	TRBV4-1	TRBJ2-7	few	CASSQDRASSYEQYF	TGCGCCAGCAGCCAAGATAGAGCGAGCTCCTACGAGCAGTACTTC
TRBD2	TRBV4-2	TRBJ2-7	once	CASSREDSGSYEQYF	TGTGCCAGCAGCCGGGAGGATAGCGGGAGTTACGAGCAGTACTTC
.	TRBV7-2	TRBJ2-7	.	CASSLRAGWGYEQYF	TGTGCCAGCAGCTTACGGGCGGGATGGGGCTACGAGCAGTACTTC
.	TRBV27	TRBJ1-1	.	CASSFRESTEAFF	TGTGCCAGCAGTTTTAGGGAGTCTACTGAAGCTTTCTTT
.	TRBV11-3	TRBJ1-1	once	CASSFYRNPKKNTEAFF	TGTGCCAGCAGCTTCTACCGGAACCCGAAGAAGAACACTGAAGCTTTCTTT
.	TRBV29-1	TRBJ1-3	.	CSGILGNSGNTIYF	TGCAGCGGGATACTCGGCAACTCTGGAAACACCATATATTTT
TRBD1	TRBV6-5	TRBJ1-1	few	CASSSQTGGAAFF	TGTGCCAGCAGTAGCCAGACAGGGGGAGCGGCTTTCTTT
TRBD2	TRBV19	TRBJ2-5	.	CASSINRLAGGVGQETQYF	TGTGCCAGTAGTATCAACCGGCTAGCGGGAGGAGTGGGCCAAGAGACCCAGTACTTC
.	TRBV29-1	TRBJ2-7	.	CSVAQGLAGNSYEQYF	TGCAGCGTCGCCCAAGGGCTGGCGGGGAACTCCTACGAGCAGTACTTC
.	TRBV5-1	TRBJ2-1	.	CASSLSPGRSNEQFF	TGCGCCAGCAGCTTGTCGCCGGGACGGTCCAATGAGCAGTTCTTC
TRBD2	TRBV12-5	TRBJ2-5	.	CASGSRSGREGPLAETQYF	TGTGCTAGTGGTTCAAGATCGGGGCGGGAGGGCCCTCTTGCAGAGACCCAGTACTTC
.	TRBV5-1	TRBJ2-1	.	CASSPPGPEQFF	TGCGCCAGCAGCCCACCAGGTCCTGAGCAGTTCTTC
.	TRBV19	TRBJ1-2	.	CASSIKGRMIYGYTF	TGTGCCAGTTCCATTAAAGGGAGGATGATCTATGGCTACACCTTC
.	TRBV2	TRBJ2-1	once	CASSQRTTSSYNEQFF	TGTGCCAGCAGTCAAAGGACAACCAGCTCCTACAATGAGCAGTTCTTC
.	TRBV28	TRBJ1-5	.	CASSSTGTGNQPQHF	TGTGCCAGCAGTTCTACAGGGACGGGGAATCAGCCCCAGCATTTT
TRBD1	TRBV7-3	TRBJ1-2	.	CASSPRQGDYGYTF	TGTGCCAGCAGCCCACGACAGGGGGACTATGGCTACACCTTC
.	TRBV7-3	TRBJ2-2	.	CASSPRPNTGELFF	TGTGCCAGCAGCCCCAGGCCAAACACCGGGGAGCTGTTTTTT
.	TRBV10-3	TRBJ2-1	.	CAIAPANNEQFF	TGTGCCATCGCTCCCGCAAACAATGAGCAGTTCTTC
.	TRBV5-1	TRBJ2-3	.	CASRVDADTQYF	TGCGCCAGCAGGGTAGACGCAGATACGCAGTATTTT
TRBD2	TRBV2	TRBJ2-3	.	CASCGLAGDTDTQYF	TGTGCCAGCTGCGGACTAGCGGGAGACACAGATACGCAGTATTTT